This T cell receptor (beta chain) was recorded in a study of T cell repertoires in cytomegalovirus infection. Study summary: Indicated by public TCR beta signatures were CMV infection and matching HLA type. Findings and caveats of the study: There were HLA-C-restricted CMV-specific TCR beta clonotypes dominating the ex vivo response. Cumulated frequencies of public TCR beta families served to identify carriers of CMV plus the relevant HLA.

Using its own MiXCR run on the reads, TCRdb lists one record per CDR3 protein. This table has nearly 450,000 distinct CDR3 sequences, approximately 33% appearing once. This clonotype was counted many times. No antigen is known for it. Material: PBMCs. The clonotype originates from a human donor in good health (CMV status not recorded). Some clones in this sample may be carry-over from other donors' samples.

Here the CDR3 DNA reads TGTGCCAGCAGCGCCTCCGGGGGGGAGACAGAGACCCAGTACTTC. Translated, it gives CASSASGGETETQYF. The chain joins TRBV7-7 to TRBJ2-5, with 8 bases aligning to TRBD2. Germline CDR1 reads SSHAT; CDR2 reads FNYEAQ (reference sequence). V was clipped by 5 bases and J by 4 bases; unmatched bases: 9. The length of the CDR3 is 15 residues.